A single sample gave rise to the 30 T cell receptor beta chains below, sequenced in a study of T cells in localized non-small cell lung cancer. Here immunoSEQ multiplex PCR was the method, and the copy in TCRdb shows in-frame clones only, minus some. This repertoire shows around 2,800 clones, just under 30% found once; its top ten account for 12% to 15%. Sequencing used lung tumor tissue, obtained before any cancer treatment. These receptors originate from a woman aged 40 to 75 with stage III lung adenocarcinoma.

This clone was detected only a few times. The chain is built from TRBV7-2 and TRBJ2-1, with TRBD2 matching over 10 bases. V was pared by 1 base and J by 10 bases, with 10 bases of the junction left unmatched. Germline values: CDR1 SGHTA, CDR2 FQGNSA. The CDR3 is 16 residues long. The CDR3 loop reads CASSLVSLLAGAEQFF. For the CDR3, the DNA is TGTGCCAGCAGCTTAGTGTCCCTTCTAGCGGGGGCCGAGCAGTTCTTC.

The V gene is TRBV28, the J gene TRBJ2-3; D is unresolved. Germline V gives CDR1 MDHEN, CDR2 SYDVKM. The CDR3 spans 12 residues. Trimming shortened V by 2 bases and J by 6 bases, and 6 bases separated the two germline ends. This chain's CDR3 is CASSLVRDTQYF. CDR3 DNA sequence: TGTGCCAGCAGTTTAGTCCGGGATACGCAGTATTTT.

V is TRBV10-2 and J is TRBJ1-1; D gene uncertain. V lost 6 bases to trimming and J lost 4 bases, with 9 bases between them. The CDR3 runs 12 residues. CDR1 and CDR2 (germline): WSHSY, SAAADI. CDR3 amino acids: CASRTDGTEAFF. As DNA, the CDR3 is TGCGCCAGCAGAACCGACGGCACTGAAGCTTTCTTT.

This clone turned up a few times. The chain couples TRBV6-8 to TRBJ1-2, with D hard to call. The CDR3 has 13 residues. The V end lost 8 bases, the J end lost 4 bases, and 14 bases lay between the germline ends. CDR1 and CDR2 from the germline V gene are MNHGY and SAAAGT. CDR3: CASGEVRIYGYTF. In DNA, the CDR3 is TGTGCCAGCGGGGAGGTGAGGATCTATGGCTACACCTTC.

By share, this clone ranks as medium-sized. The chain joins TRBV11-3 to TRBJ2-1, with a possible D match to TRBD2 (6 bases). V lost 4 bases and J lost 7, with 17 bases in between. The CDR3 contains 15 residues. Per germline, CDR1 SGHNT and CDR2 YENEEA. DNA for the CDR3: TGTGCCAGCAGCTCGCTAGCGCGGCAAGTGAATGAGCAGTTCTTC. Amino acid sequence: CASSSLARQVNEQFF. Looking up the rest from reference TRBV11-3 and TRBJ2-1 gives the full variable domain: EAGVVQSPRYKIIEKKQPVAFWCNPISGHNTLYWYLQNLGQGPELLIRYENEEAVDDSQLPKDRFSAERLKGVDSTLKIQPAELGDSAVYLCASSSLARQVNEQFFGPGTRLTVL.

This rearrangement joins TRBV9 to TRBJ2-3; 7 bases agree with TRBD2. CDR1 and CDR2 (germline): SGDLS, YYNGEE. The V gene end was trimmed by 0 bases and the J gene end by 2 bases; junction bases not matched to a gene: 6. The CDR3 has 16 amino acids. The CDR3 DNA sequence: TGTGCCAGCAGCGTAGGTGCTAGCGGAGACACAGATACGCAGTATTTT. This codes for CASSVGASGDTDTQYF. Variable domain in full (rest from reference TRBV9 and TRBJ2-3): DSGVTQTPKHLITATGQRVTLRCSPRSGDLSVYWYQQSLDQGLQFLIQYYNGEERAKGNILERFSAQQFPDLHSELNLSSLELGDSALYFCASSVGASGDTDTQYFGPGTRLTVL.

In its sample, this clone was seen a few times. This chain joins TRBV28 and TRBJ1-6; D unresolved. V shed 6 bases and J shed 9 bases, with 12 bases lying between them. The CDR3 runs 13 residues. Germline V CDR1 and CDR2: MDHEN, SYDVKM. The CDR3 loop reads CASRPPSGSPLHF. CDR3 coding DNA: TGTGCCAGCAGGCCTCCATCCGGTTCACCCCTCCACTTT.

In this sample, this clone is medium-sized. This chain links TRBV9 with TRBJ1-1, with D hard to call. The germline V and J ends were trimmed by 0 bases and 1 base, with 7 bases remaining between them. Germline lookup yields CDR1 SGDLS and CDR2 YYNGEE. This CDR3 has 14 residues. Written as DNA, the CDR3 is TGTGCCAGCAGCGTAGGTGGCGCGAACACTGAAGCTTTCTTT. Its translation is CASSVGGANTEAFF.

The V call is TRBV9, the J call TRBJ1-2; D not certain. V lost 5 bases, J lost 9 bases, and 14 bases lay in between. CDR1 is SGDLS and CDR2 is YYNGEE in the germline V gene. This CDR3 spans 12 amino acids. CDR3 in amino acids: CASSDGFRSYTF. Written as DNA, the CDR3 is TGTGCCAGCAGTGACGGGTTTAGGAGCTACACCTTC.

This chain connects TRBV10-2 to TRBJ2-1, with 14 bases lining up with TRBD2. Germline CDR1 WSHSY, CDR2 SAAADI. This CDR3 has 17 residues. The junction had 11 bases not matched to a gene; V was cut back by 5 bases and J by 8 bases. The CDR3 region has the DNA TGCGCCAGCAGTTACGAATGGGGACTAGCGGGAGCATATGAGCAGTTCTTC. Protein product: CASSYEWGLAGAYEQFF.

The chain employs TRBV6-8 and TRBJ2-7, with a tentative D call TRBD1 (5 bases). Germline V gene sequence: CDR1 MNHGY, CDR2 SAAAGT. V dropped 2 bases and J dropped 0 bases, with 20 bases sitting between them. The CDR3 spans 18 residues. The CDR3 sequence is CASSYTGAGEGNSYEQYF. The CDR3 region has the DNA TGTGCCAGCAGTTACACTGGGGCCGGTGAAGGCAACTCCTACGAGCAGTACTTC.

The chain recombines TRBV9 with TRBJ1-1, with D possibly being TRBD1 (5 bases). V was pared by 7 bases and J by 7 bases, with 14 bases between. Germline CDR1 is SGDLS and CDR2 is YYNGEE. The CDR3 has 12 amino acids. The CDR3 region has the DNA TGTGCCAGCGGGCGGGGCGCCAGTGAAGCTTTCTTT. Its translation is CASGRGASEAFF.

The CDR3 sequence is CASSPPYRGLGLFF. The CDR3 DNA reads as TGTGCCAGCAGTCCCCCATACAGGGGCTTGGGACTGTTTTTT. The rearrangement links TRBV28 to TRBJ1-4; 7 bases align to TRBD1. J gave up 13 bases and V 5 bases, and 13 bases lay outside the gene matches. The CDR3 has 14 amino acids. Germline CDR1 reads MDHEN; CDR2 reads SYDVKM.

This chain links TRBV19 with TRBJ2-7; D not resolved. The V and J ends lost 5 bases and 2 bases respectively, with 16 bases between them. The CDR3 is 15 residues long. Germline CDR1 and CDR2: LNHDA and SQIVND (reference sequence). CDR3 protein: CASSLTTRSAYEQYF. The CDR3 region has the DNA TGTGCCAGTAGTCTAACGACACGGTCCGCCTACGAGCAGTACTTC.

V usage is TRBV29-1 and J usage is TRBJ2-3, with 8 bases identical to TRBD1. V lost 4 bases, J lost 5 bases, and 2 bases stayed unmatched. This CDR3 contains 12 residues. From germline, CDR1 is SQVTM and CDR2 ANQGSEA. The CDR3 spells CSVGGQGDTQYF. CDR3 in DNA: TGCAGCGTTGGAGGACAGGGAGATACGCAGTATTTT.

The count of this clone is one. The chain combines TRBV18 with TRBJ2-5; either TRBD1 or TRBD2 may fit D (5 bases each). Per the germline V gene, CDR1 is KGHSH and CDR2 is LQKENI. The V end was cut by 1 base, the J end by 5 bases, with 8 bases between. This CDR3 has 13 amino acids. CDR3 DNA: TGTGCCAGCTCACCACGCAGGGAGGAGACCCAGTACTTC. Its translation: CASSPRREETQYF.

This clone has only a few counts. The chain links TRBV19 to TRBJ2-1, with 8 nucleotides matching TRBD1. There are 12 residues in the CDR3. Germline trimming cut 6 bases from V and 9 bases from J; bases unmatched to any gene: 4. Germline V lookup: CDR1 LNHDA, CDR2 SQIVND (reference sequence). The CDR3 region has the DNA TGTGCCAGTAGGATTGGACAGGGTGAGCAGTTCTTC. Its translation is CASRIGQGEQFF.

This chain uses TRBV19 with TRBJ2-7, with 7 bases lining up with TRBD2. The length of the CDR3 is 13 residues. J was trimmed by 3 bases and V by 5 bases; bases with no gene match: 4. Germline CDR1 and CDR2: LNHDA and SQIVND (reference sequence). For the CDR3, the DNA is TGTGCCAGTAGTCAATCTAGCGGCTACGAGCAGTACTTC. This translates into CASSQSSGYEQYF.

This clone is medium-sized. Germline and junction disagree at one end, which may indicate a read error. The chain employs TRBV6-8 and TRBJ2-1, with D unclear. Germline CDR1 reads MNHGY; CDR2 reads SAAAGT. The CDR3 extends over 14 amino acids. DNA for the CDR3: TGTGCCATCAGTGTTCAGAGCTCCTACAATGAGCAGTTCTTC. It yields the protein CAISVQSSYNEQFF.

This chain uses TRBV30 with TRBJ1-5, with a weak D call TRBD1 (6 bases). CDR1 GTSNPN and CDR2 SVGIG come from the germline V gene (reference sequence). Deletions cut 2 bases from V and 6 bases from J, with 17 bases between. The CDR3 has 15 amino acids. The chain's CDR3 is CAWSPQGKAGQPQHF. The CDR3 nucleotides read TGTGCCTGGAGTCCCCAGGGGAAGGCTGGTCAGCCCCAGCATTTT.

The V gene is TRBV2, the J gene TRBJ2-2, with D perhaps being TRBD1 or TRBD2 (7 bases each). With 6 bases removed from V and 7 bases from J, the gap between germline ends came to 21 bases. CDR3 length equals 16 residues. Germline V CDR1 and CDR2: SNHLY, FYNNEI. CDR3 bases: TGTGCCAGCAGAGACAGGGAGGGGGTAGTAGGCGGGGAGCTGTTTTTT. It translates to CASRDREGVVGGELFF.

V and J are TRBV5-1 and TRBJ2-3; 7 nucleotides line up with TRBD2. Looked up from germline, CDR1 is SGHRS and CDR2 is YFSETQ. Losses at the gene ends were 5 bases for V and 2 bases for J; bases not matched to a gene: 8. The CDR3 has 15 residues. For the CDR3, the DNA is TGCGCCAGCAGAGGGCTAGCGGCGCTCACAGATACGCAGTATTTT. It encodes CASRGLAALTDTQYF.

This chain connects TRBV7-5 to TRBJ2-2; TRBD2 is the table's D call, not checked against the DNA. TRBV7-5 is a pseudogene. This CDR3 has 16 amino acids. The CDR3 nucleotides are TGTGCCAGCAGCCCCCCGGGGGGGTTTAACACCGGGGAGCTGTTTTTT. As protein: CASSPPGGFNTGELFF.

This clone was seen only a few times. V usage is TRBV6-8 and J usage is TRBJ1-2; the match to TRBD1 covers 11 bases. CDR3 size: 16 residues. Trimming at V came to 3 bases and at J to 8 bases, leaving 11 bases not matched to a gene. CDR1 is MNHGY and CDR2 is SAAAGT in the germline V gene. CDR3 amino acids: CASSYTVGQGAEGYTF. In DNA, the CDR3 is TGTGCCAGCAGTTATACGGTCGGACAGGGGGCTGAAGGCTACACCTTC.

The gene calls are TRBV28 and TRBJ2-7; possible D gene TRBD1, 6 bases. V shed 3 bases and J shed 3 bases, with 6 bases lying between them. The length of the CDR3 is 12 residues. CDR1 and CDR2 (germline): MDHEN, SYDVKM. The CDR3 DNA reads TGTGCCAGCAGTTTGGACAGCTACGAGCAGTACTTC. Amino acid sequence: CASSLDSYEQYF.

The V and J genes are TRBV18 and TRBJ2-7; TRBD2 might be the D (6 bases). The CDR3 has 14 amino acids. Trimming cost V 3 bases and J 3 bases, with 12 bases left between them. CDR1 and CDR2 from the germline V gene are KGHSH and LQKENI. CDR3: CASSPTGLFYEQYF. The CDR3 DNA is TGTGCCAGCTCACCGACGGGACTCTTCTACGAGCAGTACTTC.

The V gene is TRBV12-5, the J gene TRBJ2-5; D unresolved. Germline CDR1 is LGHNT and CDR2 is FRNRAP. The CDR3 has 12 residues. V lost 4 bases to trimming and J lost 0 bases, with 3 bases between them. The CDR3 sequence is CASGWDQETQYF. The CDR3 nucleotides are TGTGCTAGTGGTTGGGACCAAGAGACCCAGTACTTC.

The V gene is TRBV6-8, the J gene TRBJ2-1; D is unclear. The ends were cut back, 4 bases at V and 6 bases at J, with 7 bases in the middle. The CDR3 has 12 residues. CDR1 MNHGY and CDR2 SAAAGT come from the germline V gene. CDR3 bases: TGTGCCAGCAGTTGGGCCGGCAATGAGCAGTTCTTC. Amino acids: CASSWAGNEQFF.

The J gene is TRBJ2-1, the V gene TRBV10-3; TRBD2 matches 9 bases. Germline trimming cut 2 bases from V and 0 bases from J; bases unmatched to any gene: 8. Germline V lookup: CDR1 ENHRY, CDR2 SYGVKD. This CDR3 has 18 amino acids. CDR3 sequence reads: CAISEPTSGLRSYNEQFF. The CDR3 bases are TGTGCCATCAGTGAGCCTACTAGCGGGCTTCGCTCCTACAATGAGCAGTTCTTC.

This clone appeared a few times. J is TRBJ1-1 and V is TRBV30; D uncertain. Trimming took 0 bases from V and 0 from J, leaving 14 bases between them. The CDR3 covers 16 residues. Germline values: CDR1 GTSNPN, CDR2 SVGIG (reference sequence). This chain's CDR3 is CAWSVAAGSMNTEAFF. CDR3 nucleotides: TGTGCCTGGAGTGTTGCCGCGGGGTCAATGAACACTGAAGCTTTCTTT.